The 20 T cell receptor beta chains reported below all come from one sample, sequenced in a study of blood T cells in healthy people across ages. Alongside a J-beta primer mix, a sample-barcoded 5' primer served in a second PCR lasting about 7 to 12 cycles. Via MiXCR, TCRdb re-called the 5' RACE reads, giving one row per CDR3 protein. Here the sample spans over 600,000 distinct CDR3 sequences, around 50% being singletons. The sequenced sample was blood. These receptors were obtained from a man at least 80 years old in good health.

This clonotype was detected only once. CDR3 DNA sequence: TGTGCCAGCAGCCCCCGAGGACACTACAATGAGCAGTTCTTC. Translated, it gives CASSPRGHYNEQFF. The chain has TRBV21-1 and TRBJ2-1; TRBD1 is taken as the D call from the table, unchecked against the DNA. TRBV21-1 is flagged as a pseudogene. The CDR3 has 14 residues.

This chain joins TRBV29-1 and TRBJ2-3, with D possibly being TRBD1 (5 bases). The CDR3 consists of 16 residues. V was pared by 7 bases and J by 4 bases, with 24 bases between. CDR1 and CDR2 from the germline V gene are SQVTM and ANQGSEA. The CDR3 coding sequence is TGCAGCGGCTCCCCCACGGGCAGGGCGAGGTCAGATACGCAGTATTTT. Protein: CSGSPTGRARSDTQYF.

V gene TRBV6-5 combines with J gene TRBJ1-1; tentative D call: TRBD1 (5 bases). V was shortened by 1 base and J by 4 bases, with 10 bases between the two germline ends. Germline V lookup: CDR1 MNHEY, CDR2 SVGAGI. There are 14 residues in the CDR3. CDR3 coding DNA: TGTGCCAGCAGTTACTGGGGCTCACCCACTGAAGCTTTCTTT. Its protein product is CASSYWGSPTEAFF.

This clonotype was counted only a few times. V usage is TRBV27 and J usage is TRBJ2-5; possibly TRBD1 or TRBD2 for D (5 bases each). The length of the CDR3 is 14 residues. The V end lost 6 bases, the J end lost 1 base, and 12 bases lay between the germline ends. Germline V gives CDR1 MNHEY, CDR2 SMNVEV (reference sequence). Here the CDR3 reads CASREGSPQETQYF. DNA for the CDR3: TGTGCCAGCAGAGAGGGGTCCCCCCAAGAGACCCAGTACTTC.

The rearrangement links TRBV15 to TRBJ2-5, with D perhaps TRBD1 (6 bases). V dropped 0 bases and J dropped 1 base, with 9 bases sitting between them. Germline CDR1 and CDR2: LNHNV and YYDKDF (reference sequence). CDR3 size: 15 residues. The CDR3, as DNA: TGTGCCACCAGCAGAGACAGAGGGGGCCAAGAGACCCAGTACTTC. This codes for CATSRDRGGQETQYF.

The chain carries TRBV29-1 and TRBJ2-4, with no clear D. The DNA end is a closer match to TRBJ2-5, so the J assignment may be wrong. This CDR3 has 13 amino acids. The germline V gene encodes CDR1 SQVTM and CDR2 ANQGSEA. The CDR3 loop is CSVEAQNQETQYF. CDR3 nucleotide sequence: TGCAGCGTTGAAGCTCAAAATCAAGAGACCCAGTACTTC.

This clonotype has only a few counts. The rearrangement joins TRBV28 to TRBJ1-5, with 7 bases lining up with TRBD1. The V gene's germline CDR1 is MDHEN and CDR2 SYDVKM. The CDR3 is 17 amino acids. V trimming: 7 bases; J trimming: 6 bases; junction bases outside the gene matches: 18. CDR3 sequence reads: CASTTLLRGPGRQPQHF. The CDR3 DNA is TGTGCCAGCACCACCCTACTGAGGGGGCCAGGTCGTCAGCCCCAGCATTTT. Full variable domain (outside the CDR3, taken from reference TRBV28 and TRBJ1-5): DVKVTQSSRYLVKRTGEKVFLECVQDMDHENMFWYRQDPGLGLRLIYFSYDVKMKEKGDIPEGYSVSREKKERFSLILESASTNQTSMYLCASTTLLRGPGRQPQHFGDGTRLSIL.

CDR3 loop: CAISERNPGQGTNEQFF. As DNA, the CDR3 is TGTGCCATCAGTGAGAGAAACCCGGGACAGGGGACCAATGAGCAGTTCTTC. V usage is TRBV10-3 and J usage is TRBJ2-1; 10 nucleotides agree with TRBD1. The CDR3 has 17 residues. The V gene's germline CDR1 is ENHRY and CDR2 SYGVKD. The trim removed 2 bases at V and 6 bases at J, leaving 10 bases unmatched.

This clonotype was counted only a few times. The chain joins TRBV20-1 to TRBJ1-1; 8 bases agree with TRBD1. Germline V gives CDR1 DFQATT, CDR2 SNEGSKA (reference sequence). This CDR3 region has 13 residues. With 4 bases clipped from V and 2 bases from J, the junction kept 3 bases outside the gene matches. CDR3 protein: CSAMTGVNTEAFF. The CDR3 DNA is TGCAGTGCTATGACAGGGGTCAACACTGAAGCTTTCTTT.

V gene TRBV5-1 combines with J gene TRBJ2-5; 7 positions agree with TRBD2. Germline V gene lookup returns CDR1 SGHRS and CDR2 YFSETQ. The CDR3 extends over 15 amino acids. V was pared by 0 bases and J by 11 bases, with 13 bases of the junction left unmatched. For the CDR3, the DNA is TGCGCCAGCAGCTTGGATGCGGGAGAATACAATGAGCAGTACTTC. This gives the protein CASSLDAGEYNEQYF.

J is TRBJ1-1 and V is TRBV29-1; no reliable D call. The V and J ends lost 4 bases and 5 bases respectively, with 8 bases between them. Germline CDR1 reads SQVTM; CDR2 reads ANQGSEA. The CDR3 is made up of 11 amino acids. The DNA of the CDR3 is TGCAGCGTTGTTGGTGGTACTGAAGCTTTCTTT. Protein product: CSVVGGTEAFF.

This rearrangement joins TRBV7-9 to TRBJ2-1, with D perhaps given as TRBD1 or TRBD2 (5 bases each). The V and J ends lost 2 bases and 0 bases respectively, with 11 bases between them. Per germline, CDR1 SEHNR and CDR2 FQNEAQ (reference sequence). The CDR3 length is 16 residues. For the CDR3, the DNA is TGTGCCAGCAGCTTATCTCGGGGACGCTCCTACAATGAGCAGTTCTTC. It encodes CASSLSRGRSYNEQFF.

The rearrangement links TRBV30 to TRBJ2-2; D assignment may be TRBD1 or TRBD2 (5 bases each). V was trimmed by 5 bases and J by 1 base, leaving 14 bases between them. The germline V gene has CDR1 GTSNPN and CDR2 SVGIG (reference sequence). This CDR3 region has 15 residues. CDR3 in amino acids: CAWGIGGLNTGELFF. The DNA of the CDR3 is TGTGCCTGGGGGATTGGGGGTTTGAACACCGGGGAGCTGTTTTTT.

This chain joins TRBV6-1 and TRBJ2-5; D is unresolved. V was shortened by 2 bases and J by 2 bases, with 6 bases between the two germline ends. This CDR3 is built from 13 residues. From germline, CDR1 is MNHNS and CDR2 SASEGT. CDR3 region: CASSESQQETQYF. CDR3 nucleotides: TGTGCCAGCAGTGAATCACAACAAGAGACCCAGTACTTC.

The gene calls are TRBV27 and TRBJ2-4; TRBD1 is a possible D gene (6 bases). The closer fit of TRBJ2-7 to the DNA end suggests the J call may be wrong. This CDR3 spans 14 amino acids. Per germline, CDR1 MNHEY and CDR2 SMNVEV (reference sequence). The DNA for the CDR3 is TGTGCCAGCAGTCCACGGACAGCCACCTACGAGCAGTACTTC. As protein: CASSPRTATYEQYF.

V gene TRBV12-3 or TRBV12-4 combines with J gene TRBJ1-5; 10 bases are shared with TRBD1. The CDR3 sequence is 15 residues long. The trim removed 1 base at V and 6 bases at J, leaving 3 bases unmatched. This chain's CDR3 is CASSLGDRGFQPQHF. The CDR3 DNA reads TGTGCCAGCAGTTTAGGGGACAGGGGTTTTCAGCCCCAGCATTTT.

This rearrangement joins TRBV10-3 to TRBJ2-1, with D possibly matching TRBD2 (6 bases). The CDR3 sequence is 15 residues long. Trimming left V 6 bases short and J 3 bases short, with 15 bases between. Germline loops: CDR1 ENHRY, CDR2 SYGVKD. The CDR3 nucleotides read TGTGCCATCAGGCCCGGGACTGGAGACTACAATGAGCAGTTCTTC. It specifies CAIRPGTGDYNEQFF.

The chain joins TRBV3-1 to TRBJ1-2, with 9 nucleotides matching TRBD1. The CDR3 covers 14 residues. CDR1 LGHDT and CDR2 YNNKEL come from the germline V gene (reference sequence). Unmatched junction bases numbered 5, after V lost 5 bases and J lost 4 bases. The CDR3 coding sequence is TGTGCCAGCAGCAGACAACAGGGGGCCTATGGCTACACCTTC. It is translated as CASSRQQGAYGYTF.

The chain links TRBV27 to TRBJ2-7; 13 bases agree with TRBD2. V shed 7 bases, J shed 2 bases, and the junction held 8 bases outside the gene matches. The CDR3 has 16 residues. Germline V CDR1 and CDR2: MNHEY, SMNVEV (reference sequence). The chain's CDR3 is CASTQWGLAGPYEQYF. The CDR3 bases are TGTGCCAGCACCCAATGGGGACTAGCGGGACCCTACGAGCAGTACTTC.

V and J are TRBV2 and TRBJ2-2; TRBD2 might be the D (6 bases). Per germline, CDR1 SNHLY and CDR2 FYNNEI. This CDR3 contains 16 residues. V was clipped by 5 bases and J by 0 bases, with 13 bases between them. The CDR3 coding sequence is TGTGCCAGCAGTACGGACGGACTATCGAACACCGGGGAGCTGTTTTTT. This sequence encodes CASSTDGLSNTGELFF.